Each of the 21 T cell receptor beta chains below was sequenced from the same sample in a study of blood T cell repertoires in COVID-19. Using immunoSEQ multiplex PCR, the repertoire was profiled, and TCRdb retains in-frame clones only, with some absent. The sample includes 150,000 to 200,000 clones, approximately 93% of them seen just once. Input material: peripheral blood. All receptors come from a woman in her sixties or seventies with COVID-19, enrolled during active disease.

The CDR3 region has the DNA TGCGCCAGCAGCTTAGCGGGGGGTTATTTCCATGAGCAGTTCTTC. Protein product: CASSLAGGYFHEQFF. The rearrangement links TRBV5-1 to TRBJ2-1; 9 bases agree with TRBD2. Germline V gene data show CDR1 as SGHRS and CDR2 as YFSETQ. V lost 2 bases to trimming and J lost 8 bases; unmatched junction nucleotides: 8. The CDR3 runs 15 residues.

The chain employs TRBV29-1 and TRBJ2-3; 7 bases align to TRBD2. J was trimmed by 2 bases and V by 6 bases; bases with no gene match: 8. CDR3 length: 14 residues. Germline CDR1 and CDR2: SQVTM and ANQGSEA. CDR3 sequence: CSVGQGGDTDTQYF. The CDR3 coding sequence is TGCAGCGTCGGGCAGGGAGGGGACACAGATACGCAGTATTTT.

This chain joins TRBV19 and TRBJ2-2; tentatively, D is TRBD1 (5 bases). CDR1 is LNHDA and CDR2 is SQIVND in the germline V gene (reference sequence). The CDR3 has 13 amino acids. The V and J ends lost 4 bases and 7 bases respectively, with 10 bases between them. CDR3: CASSTQANGELFF. CDR3 coding DNA: TGTGCCAGTAGTACACAGGCCAACGGGGAGCTGTTTTTT. Using reference TRBV19 and TRBJ2-2 for the parts outside the CDR3, the full variable domain is DGGITQSPKYLFRKEGQNVTLSCEQNLNHDAMYWYRQDPGQGLRLIYYSQIVNDFQKGDIAEGYSVSREKKESFPLTVTSAQKNPTAFYLCASSTQANGELFFGEGSRLTVL.

The J gene is TRBJ1-2, the V gene TRBV18; maybe TRBD1 (5 bases). With 3 bases removed from V and 6 bases from J, the gap between germline ends came to 14 bases. CDR3 size: 14 residues. Germline V gene data show CDR1 as KGHSH and CDR2 as LQKENI. This CDR3 is CASSPKSQGNGYTF. In DNA form, the CDR3 reads TGTGCCAGCTCACCGAAGAGTCAGGGCAATGGCTACACCTTC.

CDR3 sequence (DNA): TGTGCCAGCAGCTTACAGGGAGGGACGGAGACCCAGTACTTC. As protein: CASSLQGGTETQYF. The V call is TRBV11-3, the J call TRBJ2-5, with 7 bases matching TRBD2. V shed 2 bases, J shed 5 bases, and the junction held 5 bases outside the gene matches. Germline V gene lookup returns CDR1 SGHNT and CDR2 YENEEA. The CDR3 runs 14 residues.

This clone appeared a single time. This chain joins TRBV7-2 and TRBJ1-6; 7 bases are shared with TRBD1. This CDR3 is built from 14 residues. The V segment lost 6 bases and the J segment 8 bases; nucleotides outside the gene matches: 7. Germline values: CDR1 SGHTA, CDR2 FQGNSA. The DNA of the CDR3 is TGTGCCAGCAGTCCAGGGGGTGGATATTCACCCCTCCACTTT. Translating gives CASSPGGGYSPLHF.

V is TRBV5-4 and J is TRBJ1-6; TRBD1 aligns across 10 bases. Germline V gene sequence: CDR1 SGHNT, CDR2 YYREEE (reference sequence). V was pared by 4 bases and J by 3 bases, with 4 bases of the junction left unmatched. This CDR3 is 16 amino acids long. CDR3 amino acids: CASSGQGGYYNSPLHF. The DNA for the CDR3 is TGTGCCAGCAGCGGACAGGGGGGATACTATAATTCACCCCTCCACTTT.

Only a few counts were recorded for this clone. The chain links TRBV7-9 to TRBJ1-2, with 7 bases fitting TRBD1. In germline, CDR1 is SEHNR, CDR2 FQNEAQ (reference sequence). J lost 8 bases, V lost 5 bases, and 14 bases had no gene match. The CDR3 length is 15 residues. The CDR3 nucleotides read TGTGCCAGCAGCGCTCCGACAGGGTACGGCTCCGGCTACACCTTC. This codes for CASSAPTGYGSGYTF.

The chain joins TRBV9 to TRBJ1-3, with 8 bases fitting TRBD1. The J segment lost 0 bases and the V segment lost 3 bases, leaving 11 bases of the junction unmatched. Germline CDR1 and CDR2: SGDLS and YYNGEE. The CDR3 loop spans 18 amino acids. The DNA of the CDR3 is TGTGCCAGCAGCGAGTCCTCCGGGACAGGCGTCTCTGGAAACACCATATATTTT. Amino acids: CASSESSGTGVSGNTIYF.

This sequence joins TRBV7-9 and TRBJ1-2; 7 nucleotides align to TRBD1. Looked up from germline, CDR1 is SEHNR and CDR2 is FQNEAQ (reference sequence). V dropped 2 bases and J dropped 11; count of bases not matched to a gene: 17. This CDR3 is built from 16 residues. DNA of the CDR3: TGTGCCAGCAGCTTATTTTCCGAGACAGGTCCAGGGGGGTACACCTTC. Amino acids: CASSLFSETGPGGYTF.

The rearrangement joins TRBV7-8 to TRBJ1-4; the match to TRBD1 covers 9 bases. The CDR3 has 14 residues. J was trimmed by 8 bases and V by 4 bases; bases with no gene match: 5. The V gene's germline CDR1 is SGHVS and CDR2 FQNEAQ. CDR3 sequence (DNA): TGTGCCAGCAGCTCATGGGACAGGGAGGAAAAACTGTTTTTT. This codes for CASSSWDREEKLFF.

The chain combines TRBV6-1 with TRBJ1-5, with D hard to call. V was trimmed by 3 bases and J by 3 bases, leaving 12 bases between them. Germline V CDR1 and CDR2: MNHNS, SASEGT. This CDR3 has 15 residues. In DNA, the CDR3 is TGTGCCAGCAGTGAGCAGCGGGGTGCCAATCAGCCCCAGCATTTT. It specifies CASSEQRGANQPQHF.

This clone showed up just once. This chain joins TRBV18 and TRBJ2-7, with a tentative D call TRBD1 (5 bases). CDR1 and CDR2 from the germline V gene are KGHSH and LQKENI. Trimming stripped 2 bases from V and 5 bases from J, with 19 bases between. This CDR3 has 16 amino acids. Here the CDR3 reads CASSPNGAGVANEQYF. The CDR3 nucleotides are TGTGCCAGCTCACCAAATGGGGCTGGGGTTGCGAACGAGCAGTACTTC.

The chain recombines TRBV18 with TRBJ1-1, with D tentatively TRBD1 (5 bases). Germline values: CDR1 KGHSH, CDR2 LQKENI. V dropped 3 bases and J dropped 1 base, with 9 bases sitting between them. CDR3 length: 14 residues. The CDR3 sequence: CASSPVGGNTEAFF. CDR3 sequence (DNA): TGTGCCAGCTCACCGGTGGGGGGGAACACTGAAGCTTTCTTT.

The CDR3 reads CASRYQGALDYGYTF. The CDR3 DNA reads as TGTGCCAGCAGATATCAGGGGGCGTTAGACTATGGCTACACCTTC. The rearrangement uses TRBV28 and TRBJ1-2, with 8 bases lining up with TRBD1. The trim removed 6 bases at V and 3 bases at J, leaving 9 bases unmatched. Germline CDR1 MDHEN, CDR2 SYDVKM. The CDR3 consists of 15 residues.

The rearrangement links TRBV3-1 (or the pseudogene TRBV3-2) to TRBJ2-5, with 7 bases matching TRBD2. The V gene end was trimmed by 1 base and the J gene end by 1 base; junction bases not matched to a gene: 9. The germline V gene has CDR1 LGHDT and CDR2 YNNKEL (reference sequence). The CDR3 length is 17 residues. The CDR3 here is CASSQVGTGGGQETQYF. The CDR3 DNA reads as TGTGCCAGCAGCCAAGTGGGAACAGGCGGGGGCCAAGAGACCCAGTACTTC.

This chain links TRBV7-2 with TRBJ1-1; D might be TRBD1 (6 bases). From germline, CDR1 is SGHTA and CDR2 FQGNSA. Trimming took 3 bases from V and 1 from J, leaving 12 bases between them. This CDR3 has 15 residues. This CDR3 is CASSFNRAGNTEAFF. CDR3 in DNA: TGTGCCAGCAGCTTCAACAGGGCTGGGAACACTGAAGCTTTCTTT.

The chain carries TRBV12-3 or TRBV12-4 and TRBJ2-3, with D hard to call. Trimming stripped 1 base from V and 9 bases from J, with 5 bases between. The CDR3 has 11 residues. The CDR3 sequence: CASSLDLTQYF. The CDR3, as DNA: TGTGCCAGCAGTTTAGATTTAACGCAGTATTTT.

The chain links TRBV2 to TRBJ2-1, with TRBD1 as a possible D gene (6 bases). This CDR3 is built from 13 residues. V was cut by 8 bases and J by 10 bases, with 18 bases left in between. CDR1 is SNHLY, CDR2 FYNNEI, per germline. The CDR3 spells CASGKYREGEQFF. CDR3 coding DNA: TGTGCCAGCGGGAAATACAGGGAAGGCGAGCAGTTCTTC.

The chain employs TRBV19 and TRBJ2-7; 7 bases agree with TRBD2. Losses at the gene ends were 0 bases for V and 2 bases for J; bases not matched to a gene: 4. The germline CDR1 and CDR2 sequences are LNHDA and SQIVND (reference sequence). CDR3 length equals 15 residues. In DNA form, the CDR3 reads TGTGCCAGTAGTATAGATAAGGGACTAACCTACGAGCAGTACTTC. Protein product: CASSIDKGLTYEQYF.

V usage is TRBV7-2 and J usage is TRBJ1-1, with 7 bases aligning to TRBD1. The CDR3 covers 13 residues. Germline assignment: CDR1 SGHTA and CDR2 FQGNSA. The V and J ends lost 5 bases and 11 bases, in that order; junction bases with no gene match: 11. CDR3 protein: CASSAGTVRGAFF. Here the CDR3 DNA reads TGTGCCAGCAGCGCCGGGACAGTCCGTGGGGCTTTCTTT.